This T cell receptor (beta chain) was captured in a study of cytomegalovirus exposure and HLA in healthy donors. Findings of the study overall: In an earlier analysis, about 87% or about 30%: the productive usage of most TCR beta V segments. V- and J-gene trimming in TCR beta was tied to a missense DCLRE1C variant by an analysis performed later. The listing of roughly 160 TCR beta chains classed them as cytomegalovirus-associated.

In regard to this clone: Its cognate antigen is unknown.

Primers for the PCR totalled 60 Vbeta and 13 Jbeta. Using immunoSEQ multiplex PCR, the repertoire was profiled, and TCRdb retains in-frame clones only, with some absent. Here the sample spans nearly 200,000 clones, 75% to 90% being singletons. V shed 6 bases, J shed 7 bases, and the junction held 8 bases outside the gene matches. This CDR3 spans 14 amino acids. Germline V gene lookup returns CDR1 ENHRY and CDR2 SYGVKD. The receptor was isolated from a man aged 25 to 45 in good health and CMV-seronegative. The sequenced sample was PBMCs. The chain links TRBV10-3 to TRBJ1-2, with TRBD1 matching over 10 bases. The chain's CDR3 is CAIRVGQGEGGYTF. The CDR3 bases are TGTGCCATCAGGGTCGGACAGGGGGAGGGTGGCTACACCTTC.